This T cell receptor (beta chain) was observed in a study of T cell changes during pregnancy in multiple sclerosis. The count of this clone is one. The germline V gene encodes CDR1 SGDLS and CDR2 YYNGEE. Germline trimming cut 0 bases from V and 5 bases from J; bases unmatched to any gene: 5. The CDR3 loop spans 15 amino acids. Sequenced by immunoSEQ multiplex PCR; TCRdb stores in-frame clones only, minus some. The sample carries 45,000 to 55,000 clones, almost 90% recorded once. The receptor comes from a female donor in good health, enrolled as a control in a pregnancy study. The V gene is TRBV9, the J gene TRBJ2-1; TRBD2 matches at 7 bases. The sequenced sample was peripheral blood, obtained in the first trimester of pregnancy. The CDR3, as DNA: TGTGCCAGCAGCGTAGGGGCTAGCGGTCACAATGAGCAGTTCTTC. Encoded protein: CASSVGASGHNEQFF.